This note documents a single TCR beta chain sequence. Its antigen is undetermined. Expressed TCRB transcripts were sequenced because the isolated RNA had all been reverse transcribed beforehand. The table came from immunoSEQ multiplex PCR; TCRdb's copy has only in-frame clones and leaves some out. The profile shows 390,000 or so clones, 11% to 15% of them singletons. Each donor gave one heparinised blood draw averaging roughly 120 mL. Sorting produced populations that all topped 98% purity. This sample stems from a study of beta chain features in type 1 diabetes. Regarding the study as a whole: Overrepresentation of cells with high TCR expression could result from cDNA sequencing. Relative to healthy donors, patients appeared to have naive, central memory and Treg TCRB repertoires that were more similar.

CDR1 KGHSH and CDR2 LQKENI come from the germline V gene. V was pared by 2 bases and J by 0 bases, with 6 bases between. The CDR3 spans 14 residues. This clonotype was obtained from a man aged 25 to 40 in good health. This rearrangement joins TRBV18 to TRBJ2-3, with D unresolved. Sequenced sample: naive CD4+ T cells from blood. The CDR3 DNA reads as TGTGCCAGCTCACCAGACCTTAGCACAGATACGCAGTATTTT. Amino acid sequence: CASSPDLSTDTQYF.